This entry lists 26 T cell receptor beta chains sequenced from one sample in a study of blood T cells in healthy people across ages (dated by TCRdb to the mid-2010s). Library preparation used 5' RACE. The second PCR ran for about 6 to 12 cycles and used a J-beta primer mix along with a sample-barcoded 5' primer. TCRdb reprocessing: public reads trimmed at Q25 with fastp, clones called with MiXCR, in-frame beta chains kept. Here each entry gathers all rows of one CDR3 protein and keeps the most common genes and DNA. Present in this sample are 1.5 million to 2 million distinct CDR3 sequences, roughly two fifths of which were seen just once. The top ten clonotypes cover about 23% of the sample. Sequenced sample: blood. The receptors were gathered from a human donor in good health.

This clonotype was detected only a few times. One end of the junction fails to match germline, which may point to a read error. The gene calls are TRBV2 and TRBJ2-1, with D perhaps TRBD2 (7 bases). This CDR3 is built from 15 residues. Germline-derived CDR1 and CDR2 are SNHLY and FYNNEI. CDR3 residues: CASSASRGGYNEQFF. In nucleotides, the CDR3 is TGTGCCAGCAGTGCTTCGAGGGGGGGCTACAATGAGCAATTCTTC.

The CDR3 is CSARDRRRGLYNEQFF. The CDR3 region has the DNA TGCAGTGCTAGAGACCGTAGGAGGGGCCTATACAATGAGCAGTTCTTC. The V gene is TRBV20-1, the J gene TRBJ2-1, with D maybe TRBD2 (6 bases). CDR1 and CDR2 from the germline V gene are DFQATT and SNEGSKA (reference sequence). The CDR3 spans 16 residues. The V end was cut by 0 bases, the J end by 4 bases, with 16 bases between.

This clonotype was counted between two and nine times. In DNA form, the CDR3 reads TGCGCCAGCAGCTTGGGGGGAGGTTCACCGGACACTAATTCACCCCTCCACTTT. This translates into CASSLGGGSPDTNSPLHF. The rearrangement joins TRBV5-1 to TRBJ1-6; possible D gene TRBD1, 5 bases. The CDR3 sequence is 18 residues long. Germline values: CDR1 SGHRS, CDR2 YFSETQ. V was pared by 0 bases and J by 6 bases, with 19 bases between. Complete variable domain (other parts from reference TRBV5-1 and TRBJ1-6): KAGVTQTPRYLIKTRGQQVTLSCSPISGHRSVSWYQQTPGQGLQFLFEYFSETQRNKGNFPGRFSGRQFSNSRSEMNVSTLELGDSALYLCASSLGGGSPDTNSPLHFGNGTRLTVT.

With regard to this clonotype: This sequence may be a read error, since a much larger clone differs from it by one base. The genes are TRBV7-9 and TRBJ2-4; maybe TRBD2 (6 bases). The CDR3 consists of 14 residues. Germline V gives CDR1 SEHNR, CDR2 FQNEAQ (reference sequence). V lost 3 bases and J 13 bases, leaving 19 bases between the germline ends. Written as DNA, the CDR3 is TGTGCCAGCAGCTTGGCGGGAAATTACAATGAGCAGTACTTC. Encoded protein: CASSLAGNYNEQYF.

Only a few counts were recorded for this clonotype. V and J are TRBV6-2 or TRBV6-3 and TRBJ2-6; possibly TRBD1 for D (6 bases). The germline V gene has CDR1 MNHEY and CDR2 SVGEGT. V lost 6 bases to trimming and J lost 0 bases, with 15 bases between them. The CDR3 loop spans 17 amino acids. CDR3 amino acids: CASSATGLNSGANVLTF. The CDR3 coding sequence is TGTGCCAGCAGCGCGACAGGCCTTAACTCTGGGGCCAACGTCCTGACTTTC.

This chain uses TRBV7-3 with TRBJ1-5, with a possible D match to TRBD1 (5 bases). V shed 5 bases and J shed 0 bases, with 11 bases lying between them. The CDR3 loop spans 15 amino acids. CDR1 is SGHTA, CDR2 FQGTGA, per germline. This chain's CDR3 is CASSNRQYSNQPQHF. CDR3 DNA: TGTGCCAGCAGCAACCGACAGTATAGCAATCAGCCCCAGCATTTT.

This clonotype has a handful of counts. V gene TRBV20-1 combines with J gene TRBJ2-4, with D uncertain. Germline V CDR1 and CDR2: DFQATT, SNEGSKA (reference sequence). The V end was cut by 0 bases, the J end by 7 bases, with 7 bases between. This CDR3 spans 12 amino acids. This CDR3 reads CSARDSRNIQYF. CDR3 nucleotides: TGCAGTGCTAGAGATTCCCGGAACATTCAGTACTTC.

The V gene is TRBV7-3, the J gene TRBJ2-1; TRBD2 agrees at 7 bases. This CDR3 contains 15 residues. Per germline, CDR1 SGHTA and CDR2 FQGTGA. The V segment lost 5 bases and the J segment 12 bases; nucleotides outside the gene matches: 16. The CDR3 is CASSPLRGEASGQFF. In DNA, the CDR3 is TGTGCCAGCAGCCCGTTACGGGGGGAGGCCTCTGGGCAGTTCTTC.

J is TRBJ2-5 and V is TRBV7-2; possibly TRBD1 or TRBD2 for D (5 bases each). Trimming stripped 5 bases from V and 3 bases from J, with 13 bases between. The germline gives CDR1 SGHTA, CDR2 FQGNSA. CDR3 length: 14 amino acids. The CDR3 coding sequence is TGTGCCAGCAGCGGGGGTCCGATCGAAGAGACCCAGTACTTC. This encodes CASSGGPIEETQYF.

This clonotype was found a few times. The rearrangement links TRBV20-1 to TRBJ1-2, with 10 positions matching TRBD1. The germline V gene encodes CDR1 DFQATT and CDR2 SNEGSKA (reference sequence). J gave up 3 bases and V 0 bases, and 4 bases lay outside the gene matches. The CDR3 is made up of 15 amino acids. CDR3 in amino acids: CSARDPGQGYYGYTF. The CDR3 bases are TGCAGTGCTAGAGATCCGGGACAGGGGTACTATGGCTACACCTTC.

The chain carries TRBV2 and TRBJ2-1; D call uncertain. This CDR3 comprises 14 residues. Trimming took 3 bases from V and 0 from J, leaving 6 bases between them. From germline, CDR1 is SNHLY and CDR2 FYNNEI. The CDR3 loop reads CASSEFYSYNEQFF. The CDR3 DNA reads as TGTGCCAGCAGTGAGTTCTACTCCTACAATGAGCAGTTCTTC.

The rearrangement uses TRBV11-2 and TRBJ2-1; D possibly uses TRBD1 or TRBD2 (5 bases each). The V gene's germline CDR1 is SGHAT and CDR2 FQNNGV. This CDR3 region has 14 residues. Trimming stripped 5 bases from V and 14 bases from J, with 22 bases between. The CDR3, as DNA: TGTGCCAGCAGCCCCACTAGGGTTGCCGAGGGGAAGTTCTTC. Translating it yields CASSPTRVAEGKFF.

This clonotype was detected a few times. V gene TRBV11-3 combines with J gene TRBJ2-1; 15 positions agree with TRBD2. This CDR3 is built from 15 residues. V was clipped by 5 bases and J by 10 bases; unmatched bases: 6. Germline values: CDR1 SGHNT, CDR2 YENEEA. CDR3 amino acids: CASSQTGTSGGEQFF. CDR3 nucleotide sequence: TGTGCCAGCAGCCAGACCGGGACTAGCGGGGGGGAGCAGTTCTTC.

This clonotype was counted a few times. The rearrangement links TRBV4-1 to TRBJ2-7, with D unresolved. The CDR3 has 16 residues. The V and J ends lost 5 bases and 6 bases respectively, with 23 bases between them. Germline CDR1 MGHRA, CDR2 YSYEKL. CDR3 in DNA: TGCGCCAGCAGCTCGCCCCCAGGCCCCCAGGTCCGCGAGCAGTACTTC. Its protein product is CASSSPPGPQVREQYF.

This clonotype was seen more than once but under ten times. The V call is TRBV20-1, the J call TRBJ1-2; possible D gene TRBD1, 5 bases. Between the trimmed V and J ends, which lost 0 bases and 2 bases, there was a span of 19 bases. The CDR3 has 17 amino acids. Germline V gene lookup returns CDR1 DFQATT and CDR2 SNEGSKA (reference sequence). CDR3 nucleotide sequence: TGCAGTGCTAGAGATGGATTATTTCAGGGCCTAAACTATGGCTACACCTTC. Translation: CSARDGLFQGLNYGYTF.

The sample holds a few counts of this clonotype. The CDR3 here is CASSKQGADTQYF. In nucleotides, the CDR3 is TGTGCCAGCAGCAAACAGGGCGCAGATACGCAGTATTTT. The V gene is TRBV5-5, the J gene TRBJ2-3; possible D gene TRBD1, 6 bases. CDR1 is SGHKS, CDR2 YYEKEE, per germline (reference sequence). V shed 4 bases and J shed 4 bases, with 10 bases lying between them. The CDR3 is 13 residues long.

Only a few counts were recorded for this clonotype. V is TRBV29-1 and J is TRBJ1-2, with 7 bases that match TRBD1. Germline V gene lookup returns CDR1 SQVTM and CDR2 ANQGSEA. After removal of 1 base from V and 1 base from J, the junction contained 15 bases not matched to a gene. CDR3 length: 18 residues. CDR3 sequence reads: CSVEGNRGPHISNYGYTF. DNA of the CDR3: TGCAGCGTTGAAGGGAACAGGGGTCCTCATATTAGTAACTATGGCTACACCTTC.

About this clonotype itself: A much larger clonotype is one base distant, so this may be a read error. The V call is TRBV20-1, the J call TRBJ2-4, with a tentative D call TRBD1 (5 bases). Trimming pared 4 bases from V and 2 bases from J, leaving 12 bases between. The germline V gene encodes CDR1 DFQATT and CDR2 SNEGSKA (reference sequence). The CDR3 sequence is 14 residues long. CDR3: CSAKQDITKNIQYF. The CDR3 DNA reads TGCAGTGCTAAACAGGACATAACCAAAAACATTCAGTACTTC.

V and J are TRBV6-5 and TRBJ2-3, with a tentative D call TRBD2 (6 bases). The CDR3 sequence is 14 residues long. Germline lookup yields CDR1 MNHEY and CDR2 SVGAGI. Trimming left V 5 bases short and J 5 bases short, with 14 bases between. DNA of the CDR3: TGTGCCAGCAGTCAAGCGGGCAGAGGAGATACGCAGTATTTT. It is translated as CASSQAGRGDTQYF.

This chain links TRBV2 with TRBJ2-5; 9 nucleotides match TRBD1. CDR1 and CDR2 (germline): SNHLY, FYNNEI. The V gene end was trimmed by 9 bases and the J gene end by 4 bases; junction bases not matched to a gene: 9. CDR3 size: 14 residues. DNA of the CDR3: TGTGCCAGTGACCGGGACAGGGAGGGAGAGACCCAGTACTTC. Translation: CASDRDREGETQYF.

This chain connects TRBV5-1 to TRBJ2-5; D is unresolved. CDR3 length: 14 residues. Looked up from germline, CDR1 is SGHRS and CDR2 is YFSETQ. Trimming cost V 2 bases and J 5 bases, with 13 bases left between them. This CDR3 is CASSFVDRSETQYF. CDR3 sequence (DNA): TGCGCCAGCAGCTTTGTGGACCGTTCGGAGACCCAGTACTTC.

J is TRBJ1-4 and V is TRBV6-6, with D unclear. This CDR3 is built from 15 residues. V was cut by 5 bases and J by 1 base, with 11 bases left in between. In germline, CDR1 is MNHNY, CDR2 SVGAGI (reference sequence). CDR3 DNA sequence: TGTGCCAGCAGTCGGCTGGGATTAACTAATGAAAAACTGTTTTTT. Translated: CASSRLGLTNEKLFF.

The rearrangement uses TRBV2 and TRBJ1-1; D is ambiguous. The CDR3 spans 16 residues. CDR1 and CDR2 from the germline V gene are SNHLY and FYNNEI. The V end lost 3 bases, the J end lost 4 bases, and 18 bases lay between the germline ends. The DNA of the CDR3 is TGTGCCAGCAGTGATGGGAACCTCGGTGTGGGCACTGAAGCTTTCTTT. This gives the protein CASSDGNLGVGTEAFF.

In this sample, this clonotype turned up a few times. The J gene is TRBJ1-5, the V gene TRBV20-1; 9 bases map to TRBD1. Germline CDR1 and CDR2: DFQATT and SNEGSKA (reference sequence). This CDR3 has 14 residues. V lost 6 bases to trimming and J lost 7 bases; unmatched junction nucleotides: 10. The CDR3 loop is CSASRQGGRQPQHF. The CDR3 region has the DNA TGCAGTGCAAGCAGACAGGGGGGTCGGCAGCCCCAGCATTTT.

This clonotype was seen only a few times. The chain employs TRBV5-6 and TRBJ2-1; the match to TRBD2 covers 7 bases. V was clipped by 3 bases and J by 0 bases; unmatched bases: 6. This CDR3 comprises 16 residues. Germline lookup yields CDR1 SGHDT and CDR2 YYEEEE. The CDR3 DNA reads TGTGCCAGCAGCTGGGGGGGGTTGAGCTCCTACAATGAGCAGTTCTTC. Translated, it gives CASSWGGLSSYNEQFF.

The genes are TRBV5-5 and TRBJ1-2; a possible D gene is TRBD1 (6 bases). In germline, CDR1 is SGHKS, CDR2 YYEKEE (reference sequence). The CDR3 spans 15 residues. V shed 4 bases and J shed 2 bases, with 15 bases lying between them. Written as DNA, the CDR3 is TGTGCCAGCAGCATGGGAGGGGGGTCGAACTATGGCTACACCTTC. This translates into CASSMGGGSNYGYTF. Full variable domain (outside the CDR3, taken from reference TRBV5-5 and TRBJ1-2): DAGVTQSPTHLIKTRGQQVTLRCSPISGHKSVSWYQQVLGQGPQFIFQYYEKEERGRGNFPDRFSARQFPNYSSELNVNALLLGDSALYLCASSMGGGSNYGYTFGSGTRLTVV.